Below, one TCR beta chain is given with its context. Its cognate antigen is unknown. The data were obtained in a study of human CD8 memory T cell subsets. Study-wide results and caveats: The authors found that stem-like memory and precursor exhausted T cell repertoires overlapped minimally. Similarly high diversity marked stem-like memory and precursor exhausted T cells, unlike effector memory cells.

TCR beta was sequenced from UMI-tagged 5' RACE libraries. TCRdb reprocessed the 5' RACE reads and stores each CDR3 protein as one record, lacking DNA. This listing includes more than 6,500 distinct CDR3 sequences. This CDR3 has 15 residues. CDR1 and CDR2 (germline): SGHDT, YYEEEE. What supplied the PBMC was buffy coats of healthy donors. A negative magnetic separation step was used to enrich total CD8+ T cells. The source is a human donor in good health. The chain couples TRBV5-6 to TRBJ1-2. Sequencing was carried out using CD8+ stem-like memory T cells (TSCM and TCM) sorted from PBMCs. Subset noted: stem-like memory CD8 T cells (TSTEM), CCR7+ PD-1- TIGIT-. CDR3 in amino acids: CASSYFGVTNYGYTF.